This passage covers 31 T cell receptor beta chains from one sample sequenced in a study of blood T cell repertoires in COVID-19. The table came from immunoSEQ multiplex PCR; TCRdb's copy has only in-frame clones and leaves some out. The repertoire consists of some 14,000 clones, with 85% to 90% occurring once and the leading ten covering 2.4%. What was sequenced was peripheral blood. The receptors come from a woman in her 70s in a cohort sampled during active or convalescent COVID-19.

This chain joins TRBV30 and TRBJ2-1; TRBD2 aligns across 12 bases. Germline V lookup: CDR1 GTSNPN, CDR2 SVGIG (reference sequence). Trimming removed 2 bases from V and 2 bases from J; junction bases left unmatched: 1. This CDR3 comprises 15 residues. Here the CDR3 reads CAWSLAGGPYNEQFF. The CDR3 region has the DNA TGTGCCTGGAGTCTAGCGGGGGGGCCCTACAATGAGCAGTTCTTC.

The chain is built from TRBV3-1 (or the pseudogene TRBV3-2) and TRBJ1-2; D remains ambiguous. This CDR3 spans 13 amino acids. CDR1 and CDR2 from the germline V gene are LGHDT and YNNKEL (reference sequence). The ends were cut back, 4 bases at V and 5 bases at J, with 11 bases in the middle. CDR3 DNA sequence: TGTGCCAGCAGCCGCGGATCGGTTTATGGCTACACCTTC. Translation gives CASSRGSVYGYTF.

This chain uses TRBV3-1 (or the pseudogene TRBV3-2) with TRBJ2-7; 13 bases match TRBD2. From germline, CDR1 is LGHDT and CDR2 YNNKEL (reference sequence). The CDR3 is made up of 17 amino acids. Trimming removed 1 base from V and 7 bases from J; junction bases left unmatched: 10. Here the CDR3 reads CASSQGLAGGGSGEQYF. The CDR3 region has the DNA TGTGCCAGCAGCCAAGGACTAGCGGGGGGCGGATCTGGGGAGCAGTACTTC.

J is TRBJ2-2 and V is TRBV19; 7 positions match TRBD1. From germline, CDR1 is LNHDA and CDR2 SQIVND (reference sequence). The CDR3 runs to 14 residues. Trimming cost V 6 bases and J 5 bases; bases outside gene matches: 6. The CDR3 DNA is TGTGCCAGTAGCGACAGGGAGACAACCGGGGAGCTGTTTTTT. Its translation: CASSDRETTGELFF.

This clone appeared a single time. V usage is TRBV5-1 and J usage is TRBJ2-3, with 7 bases identical to TRBD1. J gave up 0 bases and V 2 bases, and 6 bases lay outside the gene matches. Per the germline V gene, CDR1 is SGHRS and CDR2 is YFSETQ. The CDR3 extends over 16 amino acids. The CDR3 reads CASSFDGTDSTDTQYF. DNA for the CDR3: TGCGCCAGCAGCTTCGACGGGACAGACAGCACAGATACGCAGTATTTT.

This sequence joins TRBV3-1 (or the pseudogene TRBV3-2) and TRBJ2-3; 10 positions agree with TRBD2. This CDR3 has 17 residues. Germline V gene sequence: CDR1 LGHDT, CDR2 YNNKEL (reference sequence). V gave up 4 bases and J gave up 2 bases; unmatched junction bases: 9. The CDR3 reads CASSPFASGGFTDTQYF. In nucleotides, the CDR3 is TGTGCCAGCAGCCCCTTCGCTAGCGGGGGATTCACAGATACGCAGTATTTT.

This clone occurred once. The rearrangement links TRBV24-1 to TRBJ1-5; D gene unclear. The CDR3 extends over 15 amino acids. Germline loops: CDR1 KGHDR, CDR2 SFDVKD. V was clipped by 6 bases and J by 3 bases, with 14 bases between them. CDR3 bases: TGTGCCACCAGTCCAAACTCCGGGTTCAATCAGCCCCAGCATTTT. It is translated as CATSPNSGFNQPQHF.

The CDR3 DNA is TGTGCCAGCAGTTATTCACAGGGGGCGCTTGAGCAGTACTTC. Its translation is CASSYSQGALEQYF. The chain is built from TRBV6-2 or TRBV6-3 and TRBJ2-7, with 9 bases matching TRBD1. With 3 bases clipped from V and 7 bases from J, the junction kept 7 bases outside the gene matches. Germline CDR1 MNHEY, CDR2 SVGEGT. This CDR3 contains 14 residues.

The J gene is TRBJ1-3, the V gene TRBV7-9, with D unclear. The CDR3 covers 15 residues. The germline CDR1 and CDR2 sequences are SEHNR and FQNEAQ (reference sequence). V was shortened by 11 bases and J by 0 bases, with 17 bases between the two germline ends. This chain's CDR3 is CASLGTGNSGNTIYF. The CDR3 region has the DNA TGTGCCTCCCTGGGTACGGGAAACTCTGGAAACACCATATATTTT.

J is TRBJ1-3 and V is TRBV7-2; D is perhaps TRBD1 (6 bases). Germline V CDR1 and CDR2: SGHTA, FQGNSA. The CDR3 is made up of 15 amino acids. With 5 bases removed from V and 6 bases from J, the gap between germline ends came to 17 bases. The CDR3 loop is CASSPTGGAANTIYF. CDR3 DNA sequence: TGTGCCAGCAGCCCTACGGGGGGCGCTGCAAACACCATATATTTT.

This rearrangement joins TRBV2 to TRBJ1-3, with TRBD1 as a possible D gene (6 bases). V was trimmed by 4 bases and J by 2 bases, leaving 12 bases between them. Per the germline V gene, CDR1 is SNHLY and CDR2 is FYNNEI. The CDR3 totals 15 residues. CDR3 residues: CASSAPGGPGNTIYF. The CDR3 DNA is TGTGCCAGCAGTGCTCCGGGGGGGCCTGGAAACACCATATATTTT.

This clone was seen just once. The J gene is TRBJ2-7, the V gene TRBV6-4; 12 bases line up with TRBD2. V lost 6 bases, J lost 3 bases, and 6 bases stayed unmatched. The CDR3 contains 15 residues. Germline values: CDR1 MRHNA, CDR2 SNTAGT. The CDR3 DNA follows: TGTGCCAGCAGCCGACTAGCGGGGGACGGCTACGAGCAGTACTTC. Amino acids: CASSRLAGDGYEQYF.

This rearrangement joins TRBV5-1 to TRBJ1-6; the match to TRBD1 covers 9 bases. Germline V gene sequence: CDR1 SGHRS, CDR2 YFSETQ. The V gene end was trimmed by 4 bases and the J gene end by 4 bases; junction bases not matched to a gene: 6. This CDR3 has 16 residues. CDR3 loop: CASSTGTGTYNSPLHF. The CDR3 DNA reads as TGCGCCAGCAGCACCGGGACAGGGACTTATAATTCACCCCTCCACTTT.

This chain joins TRBV2 and TRBJ2-1; the D gene is possibly TRBD2 (6 bases). The CDR3 runs to 14 residues. Trimming took 1 base from V and 6 from J, leaving 10 bases between them. CDR1 is SNHLY and CDR2 is FYNNEI in the germline V gene. DNA for the CDR3: TGTGCCAGCAGTGAAGTACGGGGAGGCAATGAGCAGTTCTTC. Its translation is CASSEVRGGNEQFF.

The genes are TRBV7-2 and TRBJ2-1; 10 bases fit TRBD2. The V and J ends lost 6 bases and 3 bases, in that order; junction bases with no gene match: 8. Germline V gene sequence: CDR1 SGHTA, CDR2 FQGNSA. CDR3 length: 16 residues. CDR3 sequence: CASRAPSGGGYNEQFF. In DNA form, the CDR3 reads TGTGCCAGCAGGGCACCTAGCGGGGGTGGCTACAATGAGCAGTTCTTC.

The rearrangement uses TRBV19 and TRBJ1-4; the D gene is possibly TRBD1 (5 bases). The CDR3 totals 16 residues. From germline, CDR1 is LNHDA and CDR2 SQIVND (reference sequence). V was clipped by 0 bases and J by 2 bases, with 10 bases between them. This chain's CDR3 is CASSIDLRATNEKLFF. The DNA for the CDR3 is TGTGCCAGTAGTATAGATCTCAGGGCGACTAATGAAAAACTGTTTTTT.

V usage is TRBV11-2 and J usage is TRBJ1-3; D possibly corresponds to TRBD1 (5 bases). Germline V gene lookup returns CDR1 SGHAT and CDR2 FQNNGV. V lost 5 bases and J 6 bases, leaving 17 bases between the germline ends. This CDR3 has 15 residues. The CDR3 nucleotides are TGTGCCAGCAGCCCTAGGGCCAGGGAGGAAAACACCATATATTTT. This encodes CASSPRAREENTIYF.

The CDR3 coding sequence is TGTGCCAGCAGCTTGAACAGCCACTATGGCTACACCTTC. It encodes CASSLNSHYGYTF. The genes are TRBV5-8 and TRBJ1-2; no firm D call. Per germline, CDR1 SGHTS and CDR2 YDEGEE. There are 13 residues in the CDR3. V lost 1 base, J lost 3 bases, and 7 bases lay in between.

The chain recombines TRBV6-5 with TRBJ1-6; D gene uncertain. Trimming stripped 5 bases from V and 7 bases from J, with 12 bases between. The germline CDR1 and CDR2 sequences are MNHEY and SVGAGI. This CDR3 region has 14 residues. The DNA of the CDR3 is TGTGCCAGCAGTCGGACTGGGATCAATTCACCCCTCCACTTT. Translating it yields CASSRTGINSPLHF.

The V call is TRBV15, the J call TRBJ2-7; 9 bases map to TRBD1. V was clipped by 5 bases and J by 7 bases; unmatched bases: 6. Germline lookup yields CDR1 LNHNV and CDR2 YYDKDF (reference sequence). This CDR3 spans 13 amino acids. The chain's CDR3 is CATSGGQGREQYF. The CDR3 DNA follows: TGTGCCACCAGCGGGGGACAGGGTAGGGAGCAGTACTTC.

The gene calls are TRBV6-2 or TRBV6-3 and TRBJ2-1; D gene uncertain. Trimming removed 6 bases at V and 6 bases at J, with 15 bases between. Germline V CDR1 and CDR2: MNHEY, SVGEGT. The CDR3 spans 14 residues. CDR3 amino acids: CASSPGPGVNEQFF. In DNA form, the CDR3 reads TGTGCCAGCAGCCCCGGCCCGGGTGTCAATGAGCAGTTCTTC.

V and J are TRBV10-3 and TRBJ1-1, with TRBD1 identical over 7 bases. Germline-derived CDR1 and CDR2 are ENHRY and SYGVKD. J lost 8 bases, V lost 11 bases, and 8 bases had no gene match. CDR3 length: 11 residues. This CDR3 reads CAVNRGSEAFF. CDR3 bases: TGTGCCGTCAACAGGGGTTCGGAAGCTTTCTTT.

The chain combines TRBV11-3 with TRBJ1-1, with TRBD1 matching 8 bases. The CDR3 runs 12 residues. V lost 5 bases and J lost 8; bases outside the gene matches: 4. The V gene's germline CDR1 is SGHNT and CDR2 YENEEA. CDR3 in amino acids: CASSPGTGEAFF. The CDR3 bases are TGTGCCAGCAGCCCCGGGACAGGCGAAGCTTTCTTT.

V gene TRBV28 combines with J gene TRBJ2-2; D might be TRBD1 (5 bases). The CDR3 totals 13 residues. Germline loops: CDR1 MDHEN, CDR2 SYDVKM. The V and J ends lost 1 base and 9 bases respectively, with 9 bases between them. The CDR3 spells CASSLLGRRELFF. The CDR3 region has the DNA TGTGCCAGCAGTTTATTGGGGCGCAGGGAGCTGTTTTTT.

The chain couples TRBV10-3 to TRBJ2-5, with 9 bases fitting TRBD2. V lost 5 bases to trimming and J lost 2 bases; unmatched junction nucleotides: 3. From germline, CDR1 is ENHRY and CDR2 SYGVKD. The CDR3 spans 14 residues. CDR3 in amino acids: CAISQAGGQETQYF. DNA for the CDR3: TGTGCCATCAGTCAAGCGGGGGGACAAGAGACCCAGTACTTC.

The chain joins TRBV5-1 to TRBJ2-1; 9 positions agree with TRBD2. Germline CDR1 reads SGHRS; CDR2 reads YFSETQ. Unmatched junction bases numbered 8, after V lost 0 bases and J lost 7 bases. This CDR3 spans 16 amino acids. The CDR3 coding sequence is TGCGCCAGCAGCTTGGTGGTTAGCGGGGGTGGGAATGAGCAGTTCTTC. As protein: CASSLVVSGGGNEQFF.

The V and J genes are TRBV2 and TRBJ1-5; possibly TRBD1 for D (5 bases). CDR1 and CDR2 (germline): SNHLY, FYNNEI. Trimming pared 6 bases from V and 0 bases from J, leaving 12 bases between. This CDR3 is 15 amino acids long. The CDR3 here is CASRARAPSNQPQHF. The CDR3 DNA reads TGTGCCAGCAGGGCCAGGGCGCCTAGCAATCAGCCCCAGCATTTT.

The V gene is TRBV7-2, the J gene TRBJ2-1; D might be TRBD2 (6 bases). Germline V gives CDR1 SGHTA, CDR2 FQGNSA. This CDR3 is built from 15 residues. Trimming took 1 base from V and 4 from J, leaving 11 bases between them. CDR3 bases: TGTGCCAGCAGCTTAGTGCGGGGCTCGTACAATGAGCAGTTCTTC. As protein: CASSLVRGSYNEQFF.

This chain uses TRBV15 with TRBJ1-1, with D possibly TRBD1 on 5 matching bases. Germline CDR1 is LNHNV and CDR2 is YYDKDF (reference sequence). Trimming pared 0 bases from V and 10 bases from J, leaving 6 bases between. There are 11 residues in the CDR3. The CDR3 DNA is TGTGCCACCAGCAGAGAGGGGGGAGCTTTCTTT. As protein: CATSREGGAFF.

V is TRBV15 and J is TRBJ1-2, with D maybe TRBD1 (5 bases). V was trimmed by 1 base and J by 7 bases, leaving 13 bases between them. Germline-derived CDR1 and CDR2 are LNHNV and YYDKDF (reference sequence). This CDR3 has 14 residues. The CDR3 bases are TGTGCCACCAGCAGAGTGGGGGGGGAGGGTGGCTACACCTTC. Its protein is CATSRVGGEGGYTF. The full variable domain, rest sourced from reference TRBV15 and TRBJ1-2, is DAMVIQNPRYQVTQFGKPVTLSCSQTLNHNVMYWYQQKSSQAPKLLFHYYDKDFNNEADTPDNFQSRRPNTSFCFLDIRSPGLGDTAMYLCATSRVGGEGGYTFGSGTRLTVV.

This clone occurred a few times. The chain employs TRBV29-1 and TRBJ2-3, with 7 nucleotides matching TRBD2. CDR1 is SQVTM and CDR2 is ANQGSEA in the germline V gene. The CDR3 is made up of 12 amino acids. J was trimmed by 1 base and V by 7 bases; bases with no gene match: 2. The CDR3 DNA reads as TGCAGCGGTCGGGGGGGCACAGATACGCAGTATTTT. Protein sequence: CSGRGGTDTQYF.